Shown below are 4 T cell receptor beta chains from a single sample sequenced in a study of T-cell memory formation after mild COVID-19. TCRdb reprocessed the 5' RACE reads with MiXCR, giving one entry per CDR3 protein. This table holds about 110,000 distinct CDR3 sequences, roughly a sixth found once. Material for sequencing was PBMCs or a T cell subset sorted from them (not recorded which). The receptors here all came from a man aged 18 to 30 who had mild COVID-19 (a few samples of this study predate the infection). Cell type and time point are not known.

This clonotype was seen only a few times. The chain couples TRBV12-3 or TRBV12-4 to TRBJ1-2; 11 nucleotides line up with TRBD1. The length of the CDR3 is 13 residues. V was pared by 5 bases and J by 7 bases, with 3 bases of the junction left unmatched. The CDR3 DNA sequence: TGTGCCAGCAGTAATGGACAGGGGGCTGGCTACACCTTC. This codes for CASSNGQGAGYTF.

The rearrangement joins TRBV18 to TRBJ1-1; D is unresolved. The germline V gene has CDR1 KGHSH and CDR2 LQKENI. Trimming stripped 3 bases from V and 5 bases from J, with 13 bases between. The CDR3 loop spans 14 amino acids. CDR3 protein: CASSPGGERTEAFF. The CDR3, as DNA: TGTGCCAGCTCACCCGGCGGGGAAAGGACTGAAGCTTTCTTT.

This clonotype was picked up a small number of times. The chain employs TRBV7-3 and TRBJ1-5, with TRBD1 matching 7 bases. The CDR3 is made up of 15 amino acids. From germline, CDR1 is SGHTA and CDR2 FQGTGA. The ends lost 9 bases at V and 4 bases at J; junction bases unmatched: 12. CDR3 region: CARLSGTENNQPQHF. DNA for the CDR3: TGTGCCAGATTATCCGGGACAGAGAATAATCAGCCCCAGCATTTT.

This clonotype was found a few times. CDR3 protein: CSARGWLPNYEQYF. CDR3 bases: TGCAGTGCTAGAGGTTGGTTACCCAACTACGAGCAGTACTTC. The V call is TRBV20-1, the J call TRBJ2-7; D gene unclear. Germline V gives CDR1 DFQATT, CDR2 SNEGSKA (reference sequence). This CDR3 comprises 14 residues. V was shortened by 1 base and J by 3 bases, with 13 bases between the two germline ends.